This T cell receptor (beta chain) was recorded in a study of T cells in Graves' hyperthyroidism and ophthalmopathy. The CDR3 regions of TCR beta were amplified from RNA transcripts. The HTBI primer set was used in a first-round RT-PCR of the TCR CDR3. Each CDR3 protein is one row after TCRdb ran MiXCR on the multiplex PCR reads. The sample has 350,000 to 400,000 distinct CDR3 sequences; about 18% are singletons. General study points: Most thyroid clonotypes with frequency above 0.001 were detected in blood.

This clonotype was picked up many times. Antigen specificity is unknown. The CDR3 consists of 16 residues. The germline V gene has CDR1 MDHEN and CDR2 SYDVKM. V lost 6 bases and J lost 3, with 18 bases in between. Together with thyroid ultrasound, orbital computed tomography, serum thyroxine and TRAb, clinical symptoms were used for diagnoses. The V and J genes are TRBV28 and TRBJ1-5; possibly TRBD1 for D (6 bases). Sequencing used blood. The receptor comes from a woman between 18 and 30 years old with Graves' hyperthyroidism. The CDR3 here is CASRPQGRGLNQPQHF. CDR3 bases: TGTGCCAGCAGACCACAGGGTAGGGGTCTCAATCAGCCCCAGCATTTT.